The clone carrying this TCR beta chain was observed at least ten times. The antigen is not known. CDR3 length: 13 amino acids. Germline lookup yields CDR1 SNHLY and CDR2 FYNNEI. Trimming took off 0 bases at V and 3 bases at J, with 0 bases between the two ends. This sample was taken from a study of blood T cells in healthy people across ages. General study findings and limits: When set beside aged donors, long-lived donors presented more naive CD4+ cells and higher diversity. The study regarded diversity estimates from one million T cells as underestimates.

For the second PCR, which ran for about 7 to 11 cycles, a sample-barcoded 5' primer and a J-beta primer mix were used. From the 5' RACE reads, TCRdb called clonotypes with MiXCR, one entry per CDR3 protein. The data contain about 640,000 distinct CDR3 sequences, around 54% of them singletons. Per-sample PBMC isolation yielded at least 6 million cells. Every sample gave at least 5 micrograms of total RNA when it was extracted. The specimen sequenced was blood. The chain employs TRBV2 and TRBJ2-6, with D unresolved. The receptor comes from a man aged 55 to 69 in good health. The CDR3 coding sequence is TGTGCCAGCAGTGAAGCTGGGGCCAACGTCCTGACTTTC. This gives the protein CASSEAGANVLTF.